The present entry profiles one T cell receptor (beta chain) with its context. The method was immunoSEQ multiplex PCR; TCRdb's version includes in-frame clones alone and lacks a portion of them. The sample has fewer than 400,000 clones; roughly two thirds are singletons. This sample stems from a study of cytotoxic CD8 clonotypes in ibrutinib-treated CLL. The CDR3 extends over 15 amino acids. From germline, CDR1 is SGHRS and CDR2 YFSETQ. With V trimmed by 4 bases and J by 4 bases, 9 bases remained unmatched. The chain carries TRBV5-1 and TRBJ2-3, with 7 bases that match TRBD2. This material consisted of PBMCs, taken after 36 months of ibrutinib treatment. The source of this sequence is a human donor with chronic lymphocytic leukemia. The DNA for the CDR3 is TGCGCCAGCAGCCAGGGCGCGGGGGTCGCAGATACGCAGTATTTT. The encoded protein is CASSQGAGVADTQYF.